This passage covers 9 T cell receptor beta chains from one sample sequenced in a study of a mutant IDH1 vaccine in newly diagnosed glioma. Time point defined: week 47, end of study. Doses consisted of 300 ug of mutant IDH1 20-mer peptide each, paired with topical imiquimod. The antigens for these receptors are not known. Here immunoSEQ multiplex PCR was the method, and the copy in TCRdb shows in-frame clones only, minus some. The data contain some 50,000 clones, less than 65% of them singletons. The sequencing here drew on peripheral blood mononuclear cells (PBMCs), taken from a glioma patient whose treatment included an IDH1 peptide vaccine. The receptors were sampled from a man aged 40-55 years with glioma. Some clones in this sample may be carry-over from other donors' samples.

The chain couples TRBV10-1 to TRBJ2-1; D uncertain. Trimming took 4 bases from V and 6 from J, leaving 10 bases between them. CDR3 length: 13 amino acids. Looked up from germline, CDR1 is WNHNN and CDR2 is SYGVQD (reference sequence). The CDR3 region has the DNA TGCGCCAGCAGTGCGTCAACCGGCAATGAGCAGTTCTTC. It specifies CASSASTGNEQFF.

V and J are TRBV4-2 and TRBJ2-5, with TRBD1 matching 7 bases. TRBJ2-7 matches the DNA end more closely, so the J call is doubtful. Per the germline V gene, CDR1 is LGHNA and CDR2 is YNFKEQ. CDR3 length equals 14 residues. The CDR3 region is CASSHRDSDYEQYF. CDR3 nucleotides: TGTGCCAGCAGCCACCGGGACAGTGACTACGAGCAGTACTTC.

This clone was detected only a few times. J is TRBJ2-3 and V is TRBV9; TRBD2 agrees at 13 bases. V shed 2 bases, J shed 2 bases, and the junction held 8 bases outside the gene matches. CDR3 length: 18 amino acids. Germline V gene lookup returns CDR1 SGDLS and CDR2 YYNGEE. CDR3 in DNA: TGTGCCAGCAGCGTTAGACTAGCGGGGGGCACCTACACAGATACGCAGTATTTT. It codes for CASSVRLAGGTYTDTQYF.

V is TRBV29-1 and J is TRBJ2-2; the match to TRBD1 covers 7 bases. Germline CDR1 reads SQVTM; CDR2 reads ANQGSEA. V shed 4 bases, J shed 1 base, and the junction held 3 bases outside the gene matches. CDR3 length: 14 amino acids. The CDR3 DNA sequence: TGCAGCGTTGGGACAGGCCTGAACACCGGGGAGCTGTTTTTT. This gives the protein CSVGTGLNTGELFF.

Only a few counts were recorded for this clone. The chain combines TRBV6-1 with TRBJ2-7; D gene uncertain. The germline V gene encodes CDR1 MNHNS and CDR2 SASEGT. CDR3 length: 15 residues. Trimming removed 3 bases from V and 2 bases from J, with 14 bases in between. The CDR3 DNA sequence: TGTGCCAGCAGTGATCCCCTTAGCCCTCCCTACGAGCAGTACTTC. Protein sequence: CASSDPLSPPYEQYF.

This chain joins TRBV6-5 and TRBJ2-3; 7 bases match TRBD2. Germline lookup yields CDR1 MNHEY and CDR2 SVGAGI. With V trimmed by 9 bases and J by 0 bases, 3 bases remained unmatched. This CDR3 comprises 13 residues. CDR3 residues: CASTSESTDTQYF. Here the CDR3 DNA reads TGTGCCAGTACTAGCGAGAGCACAGATACGCAGTATTTT.

For the CDR3, the DNA is TGTGCCAGCAGTTACGGGGGACAGAGTAATGAAAAACTGTTTTTT. As protein: CASSYGGQSNEKLFF. The V gene is TRBV6-6, the J gene TRBJ1-4; 7 bases are shared with TRBD1. CDR1 MNHNY and CDR2 SVGAGI come from the germline V gene (reference sequence). The CDR3 sequence is 15 residues long. Trimming at V came to 2 bases and at J to 4 bases, leaving 4 bases not matched to a gene.

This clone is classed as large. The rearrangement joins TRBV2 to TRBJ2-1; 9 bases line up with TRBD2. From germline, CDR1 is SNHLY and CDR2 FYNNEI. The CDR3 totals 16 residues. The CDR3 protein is CADHLGRGGPYNEQFF. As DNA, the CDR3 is TGTGCGGACCACTTGGGGCGGGGGGGCCCCTACAATGAGCAGTTCTTC.

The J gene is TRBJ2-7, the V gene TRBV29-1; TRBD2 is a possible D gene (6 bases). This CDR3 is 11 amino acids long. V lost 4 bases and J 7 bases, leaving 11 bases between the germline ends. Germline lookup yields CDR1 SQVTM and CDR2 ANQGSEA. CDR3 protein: CSVGRGIEQYF. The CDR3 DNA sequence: TGCAGCGTTGGACGGGGGATAGAGCAGTACTTC.